The source of this T cell receptor (beta chain) is a study of technical replicates of blood from several donors. The protocol was immunoSEQ multiplex PCR, while the TCRdb copy is restricted to in-frame clones and leaves out a portion. The sample contains roughly 81,000 clones, about 97% of which appear only once. With 2 bases removed from V and 3 bases from J, the gap between germline ends came to 17 bases. The CDR3 consists of 16 residues. Looked up from germline, CDR1 is MGHRA and CDR2 is YSYEKL. This TCR came from a human donor in good health. Sequences were obtained from T cells isolated from PBMCs. This chain connects TRBV4-1 to TRBJ2-7; TRBD2 might be the D (6 bases). This CDR3 reads CASSQNVGGAVYEQYF. CDR3 bases: TGCGCCAGCAGCCAAAACGTCGGCGGGGCCGTCTACGAGCAGTACTTC.